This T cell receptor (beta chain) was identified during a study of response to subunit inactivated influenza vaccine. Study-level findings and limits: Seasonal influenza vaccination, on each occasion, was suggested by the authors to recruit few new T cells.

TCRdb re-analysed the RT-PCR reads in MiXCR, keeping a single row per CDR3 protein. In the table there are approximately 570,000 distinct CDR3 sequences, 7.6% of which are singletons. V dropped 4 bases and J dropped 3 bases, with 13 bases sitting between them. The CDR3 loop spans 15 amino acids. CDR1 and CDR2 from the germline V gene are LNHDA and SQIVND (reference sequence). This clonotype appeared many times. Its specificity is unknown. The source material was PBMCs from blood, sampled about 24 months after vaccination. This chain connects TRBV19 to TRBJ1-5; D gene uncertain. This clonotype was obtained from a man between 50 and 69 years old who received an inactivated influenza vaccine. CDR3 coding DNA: TGTGCCAGTAGTAAAGGTCTCCTCTCCAATCAGCCCCAGCATTTT. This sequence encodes CASSKGLLSNQPQHF.